The rows below give T cell receptor beta chains drawn from one sample of a study of T cell responses to AZD1222 COVID-19 vaccine. The method was immunoSEQ multiplex PCR; TCRdb's version includes in-frame clones alone and lacks a portion of them. The table lists 100,000 to 120,000 clones, 85% to 95% of them singletons. Sequenced here: peripheral blood, sampled on day 0 of AZD1222 vaccination. Receptors originate from an adult in good health. The CDR3 runs from the conserved cysteine through the conserved F or W. A D gene is named only where the DNA matches it firmly. Not every row has a clone size; where given, it reads once, few, many or a size class.

j_call | d_call | v_call | clone_size | cdr3_nt | cdr3_aa
TRBJ2-1 | TRBD2 | TRBV9 | NA | TGTGCCAGCAGCGCTAGACTAGCGGGGGGTGGGAGTGAGCAGTTCTTC | CASSARLAGGGSEQFF
TRBJ1-1 | NA | TRBV30 | once | TGTGCCTGGAGTGAGGGAGGGGTGAGGACTGAAGCTTTCTTT | CAWSEGGVRTEAFF
TRBJ1-5 | NA | TRBV18 | NA | TGTGCCAGCTCACCACCGGCGGGAGGGGGAAGCTTCAATCAGCCCCAGCATTTT | CASSPPAGGGSFNQPQHF
TRBJ1-2 | TRBD1 | TRBV4-1 | few | TGCGCCAGCAGCCAAACCCAGGACAGGGGGCCGAATGGCTACACCTTC | CASSQTQDRGPNGYTF
TRBJ1-3 | NA | TRBV3-1/TRBV3-2 | NA | TGTGCCAGCAGCCAACAGGGTTATGGAAACACCATATATTTT | CASSQQGYGNTIYF
TRBJ1-1 | NA | TRBV5-1 | NA | TGCGCCAGCAGCTTGGACACTAACACTGAAGCTTTCTTT | CASSLDTNTEAFF
TRBJ1-5 | TRBD1 | TRBV19 | NA | TGTGCCAGTAGCACGACAGGGGGTTGGAATCAGCCCCAGCATTTT | CASSTTGGWNQPQHF
TRBJ1-4 | NA | TRBV27 | NA | TGTGCCAGCAGTCTACAGTATCGGGCTAATGAAAAACTGTTTTTT | CASSLQYRANEKLFF
TRBJ2-7 | NA | TRBV19 | NA | TGTGCCAGTAGTACCCTCGACAGGACCCGCGAGCAGTACTTC | CASSTLDRTREQYF
TRBJ2-1 | TRBD2 | TRBV13 | NA | TGTGCCAGCAGCTTACGGGGCGGGGGGGCCAGGGAGCAGTTCTTC | CASSLRGGGAREQFF
TRBJ2-7 | TRBD2 | TRBV7-2 | once | TGTGCCAGCAGCTCATGGCGGGGGGGATCCTACGAGCAGTACTTC | CASSSWRGGSYEQYF
TRBJ2-7 | TRBD1 | TRBV19 | NA | TGTGCCAGTAGTTCGACAGGGCAATCTCGCTACGAGCAGTACTTC | CASSSTGQSRYEQYF
TRBJ1-2 | NA | TRBV14 | NA | TGTGCCAGCAGCCGCAATGTTTCCGGGACAAAAAACTATGGCTACACCTTC | CASSRNVSGTKNYGYTF
TRBJ1-6 | NA | TRBV7-6 | few | TGTGCCAGCAGCTTGTCTCCACTGGATAATTCACCCCTCCACTTT | CASSLSPLDNSPLHF
TRBJ1-2 | TRBD1 | TRBV7-8 | once | TGTGCCAGCAGCTTAGCCCCGCAGGGGGCCGGTGGCTACACCTTC | CASSLAPQGAGGYTF
TRBJ1-2 | NA | TRBV18 | NA | TGTGCCAGCTCCAACTCGCGGGACATCCATAAGCATGGCTACACCTTC | CASSNSRDIHKHGYTF
TRBJ1-1 | NA | TRBV28 | NA | TGTGCCAGCAGTAGCCCAGGGACTGAAGCTTTCTTT | CASSSPGTEAFF
TRBJ2-2 | TRBD2 | TRBV6-5 | NA | TGTGCCAGCAGTTTTTCAGCGGGGGCAAACACCGGGGAGCTGTTTTTT | CASSFSAGANTGELFF
TRBJ1-2 | NA | TRBV5-5 | NA | TGTGCCAGCAGCTTTAGGACGGAAAACTATGGCTACACCTTC | CASSFRTENYGYTF
TRBJ2-7 | NA | TRBV3-1/TRBV3-2 | NA | TGTGCCAGCAGCCCCCGGGACGTTTCCTACGAGCAGTACTTC | CASSPRDVSYEQYF
TRBJ1-5 | NA | TRBV3-1/TRBV3-2 | NA | TGTGCCAGCAGCCAAGGACTCAATCAGCCCCAGCATTTT | CASSQGLNQPQHF
TRBJ1-5 | NA | TRBV6-5 | NA | TGTGCCAGCAGTAGGGGAGGACGCAATCAGCCCCAGCATTTT | CASSRGGRNQPQHF
TRBJ1-1 | NA | TRBV19 | NA | TGTGCCAGTATAAGGGAAACTGAAGCTTTCTTT | CASIRETEAFF